The T cell receptor beta chain described here comes from a study of breast tumors, draining lymph nodes, adjacent tissues. Notes on the study in general: Tumor and nontumor repertoires were significantly more similar in luminal-like than in basal-like breast cancer. The data were judged consistent with most tumor T cells coming from lymph node and expanding in tumor. Compared with lymph nodes, tumors were less diverse; compared with nontumor tissue, more.

CDR1 and CDR2 (germline): SGHTA, FQGNSA. The CDR3 runs 15 residues. TCRdb re-analysed the multiplex PCR reads in MiXCR, keeping a single row per CDR3 protein. Among tens of thousands of distinct CDR3 sequences listed, approximately 20% were seen once. Samples came from axillary lymph nodes draining the breast cancer. As for this clonotype: The antigen is not known. A much larger clone lies one base from this, so it may be a read error.

The chain uses TRBV7-2 and TRBJ1-3; 7 positions match TRBD1. This receptor was obtained from a female donor with breast cancer. Some clones in this sample may be carry-over from other donors' samples. The sample consisted of axillary lymph node tissue. CDR3 sequence reads: CASSSQGSSGNAIYF. The CDR3 nucleotides read TGTGCCAGCAGCTCACAGGGGAGCTCTGGAAACGCCATATATTTT.